One and the same sample provided the 3 T cell receptor beta chains below, sequenced in a study of blood T cells in healthy people across ages. The use of a sample-barcoded 5' primer and a J-beta primer mix characterized a second PCR of about 7 to 12 cycles. TCRdb re-called the 5' RACE reads with MiXCR, one entry per CDR3 protein. The repertoire includes 1,500,000 or so distinct CDR3 sequences, less than 45% of them detected once, and about 4% sits in the top ten. The specimen was blood. The receptors were gathered from a woman younger than 30 in good health.

The chain joins TRBV9 to TRBJ2-7; D could derive from TRBD1 or TRBD2 (5 bases each). Germline CDR1 SGDLS, CDR2 YYNGEE. V was clipped by 4 bases and J by 2 bases, with 16 bases between them. This CDR3 is 15 amino acids long. The CDR3 protein is CASSISGTATYEQYF. In DNA form, the CDR3 reads TGTGCCAGCAGCATCTCCGGGACGGCAACCTACGAGCAGTACTTC. Filled out from reference TRBV9 and TRBJ2-7, the complete variable domain reads DSGVTQTPKHLITATGQRVTLRCSPRSGDLSVYWYQQSLDQGLQFLIQYYNGEERAKGNILERFSAQQFPDLHSELNLSSLELGDSALYFCASSISGTATYEQYFGPGTRLTVT.

The V call is TRBV20-1, the J call TRBJ2-7, with 7 bases matching TRBD2. V lost 0 bases and J lost 1; bases outside the gene matches: 12. Germline assignment: CDR1 DFQATT and CDR2 SNEGSKA (reference sequence). The CDR3 is 17 residues long. DNA for the CDR3: TGCAGTGCTAGAGATAGGGCAGGGTACGGGGGGTCCTACGAGCAGTACTTC. Amino acids: CSARDRAGYGGSYEQYF.

The genes are TRBV29-1 and TRBJ1-2, with D maybe TRBD1 (5 bases). V gave up 2 bases and J gave up 4 bases, with 17 bases separating them. Germline CDR1 SQVTM, CDR2 ANQGSEA. CDR3 length: 15 amino acids. The CDR3 DNA sequence: TGCAGCGTTGAAAAGTCCCGCTTGGGACGCTATGGCTACACCTTC. As protein: CSVEKSRLGRYGYTF. Looking up the rest from reference TRBV29-1 and TRBJ1-2 gives the full variable domain: SAVISQKPSRDICQRGTSLTIQCQVDSQVTMMFWYRQQPGQSLTLIATANQGSEATYESGFVIDKFPISRPNLTFSTLTVSNMSPEDSSIYLCSVEKSRLGRYGYTFGSGTRLTVV.